Each of the 9 T cell receptor beta chains below was sequenced from the same sample in a study of a mutant IDH1 vaccine in newly diagnosed glioma. Clones were read by immunoSEQ multiplex PCR, and TCRdb kept only the in-frame ones, dropping some. Here the sample spans tens of thousands of clones, around 85% being singletons. Their target antigens are unknown. Time point reported: week 5, during vaccination. Topical imiquimod accompanied each vaccine dose, which consisted of 300 ug of mutant IDH1 20-mer peptide. Sequences were derived from PBMCs, sampled from a glioma patient whose treatment included an IDH1 peptide vaccine. These receptors originate from a man aged 25-45 years with glioma.

Only a few counts were recorded for this clone. The genes are TRBV6-5 and TRBJ2-2; tentatively, D is TRBD1 (6 bases). V lost 2 bases to trimming and J lost 5 bases, with 6 bases between them. Germline V gene sequence: CDR1 MNHEY, CDR2 SVGAGI. The CDR3 totals 13 residues. CDR3 protein: CASSYRGTGELFF. The CDR3 coding sequence is TGTGCCAGCAGTTACAGGGGGACCGGGGAGCTGTTTTTT.

V gene TRBV28 combines with J gene TRBJ1-4; D gene ambiguous. The CDR3 extends over 15 amino acids. Per germline, CDR1 MDHEN and CDR2 SYDVKM. Trimming took off 2 bases at V and 2 bases at J, with 9 bases between the two ends. The CDR3 nucleotides are TGTGCCAGCAGTTTAGGCGGGGAGACTAATGAAAAACTGTTTTTT. This translates into CASSLGGETNEKLFF.

J is TRBJ1-1 and V is TRBV7-3; D is undetermined. Germline V lookup: CDR1 SGHTA, CDR2 FQGTGA. The CDR3 spans 14 residues. The ends were cut back, 5 bases at V and 4 bases at J, with 14 bases in the middle. The DNA of the CDR3 is TGTGCCAGCAGCCCTTCTATAGGTGGCACTGAAGCTTTCTTT. As protein: CASSPSIGGTEAFF. Looking up the rest from reference TRBV7-3 and TRBJ1-1 gives the full variable domain: GAGVSQTPSNKVTEKGKYVELRCDPISGHTALYWYRQSLGQGPEFLIYFQGTGAADDSGLPNDRFFAVRPEGSVSTLKIQRTERGDSAVYLCASSPSIGGTEAFFGQGTRLTVV.

The V and J genes are TRBV7-6 and TRBJ1-4; D unclear. The germline V gene has CDR1 SGHVS and CDR2 FNYEAQ. The ends were cut back, 6 bases at V and 0 bases at J, with 8 bases in the middle. The CDR3 consists of 14 residues. CDR3 region: CASRQDTTNEKLFF. The DNA of the CDR3 is TGTGCCAGCAGACAAGATACAACTAATGAAAAACTGTTTTTT. The whole variable domain, remainder taken from reference TRBV7-6 and TRBJ1-4, is GAGVSQSPRYKVTKRGQDVALRCDPISGHVSLYWYRQALGQGPEFLTYFNYEAQQDKSGLPNDRFSAERPEGSISTLTIQRTEQRDSAMYRCASRQDTTNEKLFFGSGTQLSVL.

This sequence joins TRBV6-1 and TRBJ1-4; 7 bases map to TRBD1. The CDR3 length is 14 residues. The ends lost 3 bases at V and 6 bases at J; junction bases unmatched: 4. Germline V gene sequence: CDR1 MNHNS, CDR2 SASEGT. The CDR3 is CASSDHRGDEKLFF. The DNA for the CDR3 is TGTGCCAGCAGTGATCACAGGGGCGATGAAAAACTGTTTTTT.

V and J are TRBV30 and TRBJ2-5; 9 bases are shared with TRBD2. The trim removed 1 base at V and 6 bases at J, leaving 6 bases unmatched. Germline V gives CDR1 GTSNPN, CDR2 SVGIG (reference sequence). The CDR3 has 14 amino acids. For the CDR3, the DNA is TGTGCCTGGAGTGACCTAGCGGGGACGAAGACCCAGTACTTC. This gives the protein CAWSDLAGTKTQYF.

The chain couples TRBV7-8 to TRBJ2-6, with 7 bases matching TRBD2. This CDR3 contains 18 residues. The germline CDR1 and CDR2 sequences are SGHVS and FQNEAQ. The J segment lost 0 bases and the V segment lost 7 bases, leaving 12 bases of the junction unmatched. The CDR3 sequence is CASTHGDGLVSGANVLTF. As DNA, the CDR3 is TGTGCCAGCACCCATGGCGACGGACTAGTCTCTGGGGCCAACGTCCTGACTTTC.

The chain recombines TRBV5-1 with TRBJ2-7, with unresolved D. Germline V gene sequence: CDR1 SGHRS, CDR2 YFSETQ. Trimming left V 4 bases short and J 2 bases short, with 13 bases between. The CDR3 has 14 amino acids. DNA for the CDR3: TGCGCCAGCAGCCCTCGGTGGGGAACCTACGAGCAGTACTTC. Its translation: CASSPRWGTYEQYF.

The J gene is TRBJ1-2, the V gene TRBV7-2, with unresolved D. The CDR3 has 14 residues. Germline V CDR1 and CDR2: SGHTA, FQGNSA. Trimming cost V 3 bases and J 0 bases, with 8 bases left between them. The CDR3 region is CASSFRWANYGYTF. Written as DNA, the CDR3 is TGTGCCAGCAGCTTCCGGTGGGCTAACTATGGCTACACCTTC.